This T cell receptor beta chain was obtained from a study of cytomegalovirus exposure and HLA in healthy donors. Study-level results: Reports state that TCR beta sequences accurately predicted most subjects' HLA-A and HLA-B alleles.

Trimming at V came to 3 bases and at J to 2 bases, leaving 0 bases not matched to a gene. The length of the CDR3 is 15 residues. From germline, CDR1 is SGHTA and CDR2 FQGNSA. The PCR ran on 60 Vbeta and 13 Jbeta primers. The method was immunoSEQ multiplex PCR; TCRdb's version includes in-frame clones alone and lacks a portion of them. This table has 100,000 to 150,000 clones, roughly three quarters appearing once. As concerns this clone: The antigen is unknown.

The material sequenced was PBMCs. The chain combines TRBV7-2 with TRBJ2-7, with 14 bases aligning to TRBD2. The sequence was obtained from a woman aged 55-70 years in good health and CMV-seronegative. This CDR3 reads CASSLTSGGAYEQYF. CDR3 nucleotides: TGTGCCAGCAGCTTGACTAGCGGGGGGGCCTACGAGCAGTACTTC.